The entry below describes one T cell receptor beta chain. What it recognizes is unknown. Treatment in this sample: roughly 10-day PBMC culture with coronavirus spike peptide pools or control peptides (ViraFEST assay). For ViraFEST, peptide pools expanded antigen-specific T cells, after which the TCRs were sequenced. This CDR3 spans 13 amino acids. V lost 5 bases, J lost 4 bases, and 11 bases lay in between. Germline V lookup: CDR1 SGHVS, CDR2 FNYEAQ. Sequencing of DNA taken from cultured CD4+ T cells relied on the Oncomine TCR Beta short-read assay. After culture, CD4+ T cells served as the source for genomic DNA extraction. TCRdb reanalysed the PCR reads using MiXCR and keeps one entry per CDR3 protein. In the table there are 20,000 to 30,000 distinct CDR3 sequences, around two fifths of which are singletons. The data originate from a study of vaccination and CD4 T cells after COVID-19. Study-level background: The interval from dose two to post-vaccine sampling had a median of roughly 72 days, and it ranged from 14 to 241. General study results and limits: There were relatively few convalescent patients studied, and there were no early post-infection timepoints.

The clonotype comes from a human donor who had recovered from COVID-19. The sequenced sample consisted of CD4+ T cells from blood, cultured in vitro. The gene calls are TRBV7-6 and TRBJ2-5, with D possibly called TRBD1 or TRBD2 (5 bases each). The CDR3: CASSPGAGETQYF. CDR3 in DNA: TGTGCCAGCAGCCCCGGGGCCGGAGAGACCCAGTACTTC.